This is a list of T cell receptor beta chains from one sample in a study of shared clonotypes between healthy human individuals. Some clones are missing from TCRdb's copy, which holds only in-frame ones; the method was immunoSEQ multiplex PCR. Of more than 900,000 clones in the sample, 75% to 85% were seen once. Sequencing was done on a sample of memory CD4+ T cells from PBMCs. All receptors derive from a man between 18 and 35 years old in good health. Some clones in this sample may be carry-over from other donors' samples. Each CDR3 is given with its conserved first and last residue. D genes are given only for firm matches. Clone size is given for some rows only: seen once, a few or many times, or a class if the clone is expanded.

j_call d_call clone_size v_call cdr3_aa cdr3_nt
TRBJ2-1 TRBD2 NA TRBV29-1 CSVIAGTSYNEQFF TGCAGCGTCATAGCGGGAACCTCCTACAATGAGCAGTTCTTC
TRBJ2-7 NA few TRBV7-7 CASASGVAYEQYF TGTGCCAGCGCTAGTGGGGTCGCCTACGAGCAGTACTTC
TRBJ2-5 NA NA TRBV9 CASSVYGETQYF TGTGCCAGCAGCGTCTATGGGGAGACCCAGTACTTC
TRBJ2-1 NA many TRBV11-2 CASSRYGEGGGGEQFF TGTGCCAGCAGCCGGTACGGGGAAGGGGGTGGCGGCGAGCAGTTCTTC
TRBJ2-3 NA NA TRBV7-2 CATVGVSTALWKTQYF TGTGCCACTGTCGGGGTGTCTACGGCGCTGTGGAAGACGCAGTATTTT
TRBJ1-4 NA NA TRBV7-9 CASSSDRSNEKLFF TGTGCCAGCAGCTCCGACAGGAGTAATGAAAAACTGTTTTTT
TRBJ1-2 NA NA TRBV6-5 CASRRTVNYGYTF TGTGCCAGCAGAAGGACAGTTAACTATGGCTACACCTTC
TRBJ2-1 TRBD2 NA TRBV11-2 CASSWVGLQFF TGTGCCAGCAGTTGGGTGGGACTACAGTTCTTC
TRBJ2-3 TRBD2 NA TRBV10-3 CAISETPGLGTSTDTQYF TGTGCCATCAGTGAGACTCCGGGACTAGGGACTAGCACAGATACGCAGTATTTT
TRBJ2-7 NA NA TRBV30 CAWRQGGFYEQYF TGTGCCTGGAGACAGGGCGGTTTCTACGAGCAGTACTTC
TRBJ2-7 TRBD1 NA TRBV2 CASSESKTGTYEQYF TGTGCCAGCAGTGAATCAAAGACAGGGACCTACGAGCAGTACTTC
TRBJ2-7 TRBD2 NA TRBV5-1 CASSIRFAGGSGEQYF TGCGCCAGCAGCATACGTTTTGCGGGAGGGTCTGGGGAGCAGTACTTC
TRBJ2-7 NA NA TRBV7-2 CASTPGGGSPEGIEQYF TGTGCCAGCACCCCCGGGGGCGGGAGCCCGGAGGGCATCGAGCAGTACTTC
TRBJ1-2 NA medium-sized TRBV2 CASSPGPRYGYTF TGTGCCAGCAGCCCGGGACCTCGCTATGGCTACACCTTC
TRBJ1-1 TRBD1 once TRBV18 CASSTGQAEAFF TGTGCCAGCTCAACGGGACAGGCTGAAGCTTTCTTT
TRBJ1-1 TRBD1 NA TRBV19 CASEAQGYTEAFF TGTGCCAGTGAAGCACAGGGGTACACTGAAGCTTTCTTT
TRBJ2-3 TRBD2 NA TRBV5-4 CASSSGTRTDTQYF TGTGCCAGCAGCTCCGGGACTAGGACAGATACGCAGTATTTT
TRBJ1-3 TRBD1 NA TRBV10-3 CAAQGGGNTIYF TGTGCCGCCCAGGGGGGGGGAAACACCATATATTTT
TRBJ1-4 NA NA TRBV6-5 CASSYGLTSSEKLFF TGTGCCAGCAGTTACGGTTTGACAAGTAGTGAAAAACTGTTTTTT
TRBJ1-5 NA few TRBV5-1 CASSADTNQPQHF TGCGCCAGCAGTGCAGACACCAATCAGCCCCAGCATTTT
TRBJ1-1 TRBD1 NA TRBV7-2 CASSLETGRGAEAFF TGTGCCAGCAGCTTAGAGACAGGGCGGGGAGCTGAAGCTTTCTTT
TRBJ2-7 TRBD1 NA TRBV2 CASSLGQGTRSNEQYF TGTGCCAGCAGTCTAGGACAGGGAACGAGGTCGAACGAGCAGTACTTC
TRBJ2-3 NA few TRBV7-7 CASSPTGPRGMGTQYF TGTGCCAGCAGCCCAACGGGCCCGAGAGGGATGGGTACGCAGTATTTT
TRBJ1-1 TRBD1 NA TRBV19 CASSIVSGTGEAFF TGTGCCAGTAGTATAGTCAGCGGGACAGGTGAAGCTTTCTTT
TRBJ1-3 NA NA TRBV5-1 CASSLQVSGNTIYF TGCGCCAGCAGCTTACAGGTCTCTGGAAACACCATATATTTT
TRBJ1-3 NA NA TRBV5-4 CASSPGGVAGNTIYF TGTGCCAGCAGCCCTGGGGGGGTAGCTGGAAACACCATATATTTT
TRBJ1-2 NA NA TRBV20-1 CSASPSEGF TGCAGTGCTAGTCCATCGGAGGGGTTC
TRBJ1-1 NA NA TRBV2 CASSGPGVETEAFF TGTGCCAGCAGTGGGCCAGGGGTCGAGACTGAAGCTTTCTTT
TRBJ1-4 NA NA TRBV6-6 CASSSGPTNEKLFF TGTGCCAGCAGTTCCGGTCCTACTAATGAAAAACTGTTTTTT
TRBJ2-6 NA once TRBV18 CASSHDSGANVLTF TGTGCCAGCTCACATGACTCTGGGGCCAACGTCCTGACTTTC
TRBJ2-7 TRBD2 once TRBV7-2 CASSREGSSYEQYF TGTGCCAGCAGCCGGGAGGGCAGCTCCTACGAGCAGTACTTC
TRBJ1-3 TRBD1 NA TRBV28 CASSPTGGSTGNTIYF TGTGCCAGCAGTCCGACAGGGGGATCGACTGGAAACACCATATATTTT
TRBJ2-1 TRBD2 once TRBV4-1 CASSLSGSFDEQFF TGCGCCAGCAGCCTTAGCGGGAGTTTCGATGAGCAGTTCTTC
TRBJ2-7 TRBD2 NA TRBV6-6 CASRDGTSGGYEQYF TGTGCCAGCAGGGACGGGACTAGCGGGGGGTACGAGCAGTACTTC
TRBJ2-5 NA NA TRBV9 CASSAESETQYF TGTGCCAGCAGCGCGGAGAGCGAGACCCAGTACTTC
TRBJ2-7 NA NA TRBV18 CASSPQVGFRNEQYF TGTGCCAGCTCCCCCCAAGTCGGGTTCAGGAACGAGCAGTACTTC
TRBJ2-3 TRBD2 NA TRBV5-4 CASSPTSGRQDTQYF TGTGCCAGCAGCCCGACTAGCGGGAGACAAGATACGCAGTATTTT
TRBJ2-1 NA NA TRBV28 CASTPQERSYNEQFF TGTGCCAGCACCCCTCAGGAGAGGTCCTACAATGAGCAGTTCTTC
TRBJ2-2 NA NA TRBV6-1 CASSSAPGTGELFF TGTGCCAGCTCCTCCGCCCCCGGCACCGGGGAGCTGTTTTTT
TRBJ2-1 TRBD1 NA TRBV2 CASSEDRGTYNEQFF TGTGCCAGCAGTGAAGACAGGGGGACCTACAATGAGCAGTTCTTC
TRBJ2-3 NA few TRBV5-1 CASSFRTDTDTQYF TGCGCCAGCAGCTTCAGGACAGACACAGATACGCAGTATTTT
TRBJ2-5 NA NA TRBV7-2 CASSLPPAQETQYF TGTGCCAGCAGCTTACCCCCCGCCCAAGAGACCCAGTACTTC
TRBJ2-5 TRBD2 NA TRBV5-6 CASSLVAGGRETQYF TGTGCCAGCAGCTTGGTCGCGGGAGGCCGGGAGACCCAGTACTTC
TRBJ2-7 TRBD1 NA TRBV6-1 CASRIQGTSYEQYF TGTGCCAGCAGAATACAGGGGACCTCCTACGAGCAGTACTTC
TRBJ2-6 NA NA TRBV11-2 CASSLGVNSGANVLTF TGTGCCAGCAGCTTAGGAGTCAACTCTGGGGCCAACGTCCTGACTTTC
TRBJ1-1 TRBD1 NA TRBV2 CASTIDRVGEAFF TGTGCCAGCACCATAGACAGGGTGGGTGAAGCTTTCTTT
TRBJ2-7 TRBD1 NA TRBV9 CASSVGQGNDEQYF TGTGCCAGCAGCGTAGGACAGGGTAACGACGAGCAGTACTTC
TRBJ2-5 TRBD2 few TRBV5-1 CASSTGVAGGLQETQYF TGCGCCAGCAGCACCGGAGTGGCGGGAGGACTCCAGGAGACCCAGTACTTC
TRBJ2-1 NA NA TRBV30 CAWNRGTYNEQFF TGTGCCTGGAATAGGGGAACCTACAATGAGCAGTTCTTC
TRBJ2-4 NA NA TRBV2 CASSEAMEGGWMF TGTGCCAGCAGTGAAGCGATGGAGGGGGGTTGGATGTTC
TRBJ2-7 NA NA TRBV14 CASSQLGQTYEQYF TGTGCCAGCAGCCAGCTGGGACAAACCTACGAGCAGTACTTC
TRBJ1-5 TRBD1 NA TRBV30 CAWSTRGRLQPQHF TGTGCCTGGAGTACCAGGGGGCGCCTTCAGCCCCAGCATTTT
TRBJ1-1 NA NA TRBV7-9 CASSLILSTEAFF TGTGCCAGCAGCTTAATCCTATCCACTGAAGCTTTCTTT
TRBJ1-2 NA once TRBV29-1 CSVAGAGWGYTF TGCAGCGTGGCGGGGGCAGGGTGGGGCTACACCTTC
TRBJ2-7 TRBD1 NA TRBV5-6 CASSDRRQGGYGEQYF TGTGCCAGCAGCGACCGTCGACAGGGGGGGTACGGCGAGCAGTACTTC
TRBJ1-5 TRBD1 NA TRBV18 CASSPPLLTGTGQPQHF TGTGCCAGCTCACCACCGTTACTCACAGGGACAGGTCAGCCCCAGCATTTT
TRBJ2-4 NA NA TRBV4-2 CASSQVSGDGKNIQYF TGTGCCAGCAGCCAAGTTTCAGGGGATGGCAAAAACATTCAGTACTTC